The TCR beta chain under discussion was sequenced for a study of shared clonotypes between healthy human individuals. Sequencing was performed with immunoSEQ multiplex PCR; in TCRdb, only in-frame clones are kept and a portion is missing. This sample has around 1 million clones; approximately 76% occur once, and the top ten carry nearly 1.5%. CDR3 length: 16 amino acids. Germline CDR1 is MGHRA and CDR2 is YSYEKL. V shed 0 bases and J shed 2 bases, with 11 bases lying between them. A CD45RA+ naive subset and a CD45RA-negative memory subset were split from CD4+ cells. Sequenced sample: memory CD4+ T cells sorted from blood. Subset defined: CD45RA-negative fraction. This clonotype originated in a man aged 18 to 29 in good health. The chain recombines TRBV4-1 with TRBJ1-5; tentatively, D is TRBD1 (6 bases). The CDR3 region is CASSQEGTRGNQPQHF. The DNA for the CDR3 is TGCGCCAGCAGCCAAGAGGGGACACGGGGCAATCAGCCCCAGCATTTT.